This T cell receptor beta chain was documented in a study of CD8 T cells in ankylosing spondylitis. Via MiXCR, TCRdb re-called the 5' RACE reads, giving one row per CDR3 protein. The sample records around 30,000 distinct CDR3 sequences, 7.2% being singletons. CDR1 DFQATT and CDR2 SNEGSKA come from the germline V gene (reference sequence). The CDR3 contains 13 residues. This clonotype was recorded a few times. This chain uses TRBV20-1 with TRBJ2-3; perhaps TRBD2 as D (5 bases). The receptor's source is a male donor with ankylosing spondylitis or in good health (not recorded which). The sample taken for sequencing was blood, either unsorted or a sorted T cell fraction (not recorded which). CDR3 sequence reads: CSRRRFKTDTQYF. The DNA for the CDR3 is TGCAGCCGTAGGAGGTTTAAAACAGATACGCAGTATTTT.